The TCR beta chain under discussion was sequenced for a study of glioma-infiltrating T cells. Using RNA template, CDR3s of TCR alpha and beta were amplified with iRepertoire arm-PCR. TCRdb recomputed calls from the multiplex PCR reads with MiXCR, one row per CDR3 protein. Of about 210,000 distinct CDR3 sequences listed, over 25% are singletons. V lost 1 base and J lost 6, with 12 bases in between. This CDR3 spans 15 amino acids. The V gene's germline CDR1 is SGHAT and CDR2 FQNNGV. The chain combines TRBV11-2 with TRBJ2-2; D gene uncertain. This sequence originates from a human donor with low-grade glioma or glioblastoma, undergoing nonglioma brain surgery, or in good health (not recorded which). Sequenced: glioma tissue, nonneoplastic brain tissue, or PBMCs (not recorded which). The DNA for the CDR3 is TGTGCCAGCAGCTTAGCACAAGAGCTCCCCGGGGAGCTGTTTTTT. Translation gives CASSLAQELPGELFF.